This T cell receptor beta chain was profiled in a study of PD-L1 blockade in urothelial cancer. About the research overall: The authors examined blood 3 weeks (second dose) and 6 weeks after treatment start. Counts from blood samples showed a median of roughly 150,000 T cells.

The data were produced by immunoSEQ multiplex PCR, yet TCRdb's version contains in-frame clones alone and is incomplete. The table records about 37,000 clones, 82% of them present only once. Pretreatment and on-treatment samples were taken, numbering 1 to 8 per patient. The receptor's source is a man aged 55-75 years with urothelial cancer. Sequencing used PBMCs, obtained around atezolizumab (anti-PD-L1) treatment.

CDR3 nucleotide sequence: TGTGCCAGCAGTGCCCCTAGCGGGGCAGATACGCAGTATTTT. This gives the protein CASSAPSGADTQYF. This chain uses TRBV28 with TRBJ2-3, with 9 positions matching TRBD2. The CDR3 has 14 amino acids. V lost 5 bases to trimming and J lost 4 bases; unmatched junction nucleotides: 4. CDR1 MDHEN and CDR2 SYDVKM come from the germline V gene.